The TCR beta chain described here comes from a study of regulatory T cells in long-lasting Graves disease. Relying on iRepertoire HTBI primers and Arm-PCR of CDR3 regions, the team built TCR beta libraries. TCRdb ran MiXCR on the multiplex PCR reads and lists one entry per CDR3 protein. The sample holds about 460,000 distinct CDR3 sequences, approximately 14% seen once. The sample holds many counts of this clonotype. Sample time point: newly diagnosed GD, antithyroid drugs for less than 3 months. RNA extracted from PBMCs served as the sequencing template. Separately, the same data were catalogued under a study of T cells in Graves' hyperthyroidism and ophthalmopathy.

Sequenced here: peripheral blood mononuclear cells (PBMCs), sampled at new diagnosis, from a patient treated with antithyroid drugs. This clonotype was obtained from a woman between 50 and 59 years old with Graves disease.

The CDR3 DNA follows: TGCGCCAGCAGCCAAGGATGGGGCGCTGAAGCTTTCTTT. Translation gives CASSQGWGAEAFF. V is TRBV4-1 and J is TRBJ1-1; the D gene is possibly TRBD1 (5 bases). The CDR3 totals 13 residues. Germline CDR1 and CDR2: MGHRA and YSYEKL. V was pared by 1 base and J by 6 bases, with 9 bases between.